The 22 T cell receptor beta chains in this list originate from one sample, sequenced in a study of blood T cell repertoires in COVID-19. Only in-frame clones appear in the TCRdb table, and some are missing; sequencing was by immunoSEQ multiplex PCR. The sample yields 300,000 to 450,000 clones, around 91% seen once. What was sequenced was PBMCs or T cells enriched from blood (not recorded which). The receptors derive from a man between 18 and 35 years old who had recovered from COVID-19.

The genes are TRBV5-1 and TRBJ1-1, with TRBD1 matching over 9 bases. Per germline, CDR1 SGHRS and CDR2 YFSETQ. After removal of 4 bases from V and 2 bases from J, the junction contained 3 bases not matched to a gene. This CDR3 comprises 14 residues. CDR3 in amino acids: CASSRTGENTEAFF. The CDR3 DNA reads TGCGCCAGCAGCCGGACAGGGGAAAACACTGAAGCTTTCTTT.

This clone is a singleton in its sample. The chain recombines TRBV5-4 with TRBJ1-3; 11 bases fit TRBD1. The CDR3 is made up of 18 amino acids. Germline CDR1 and CDR2: SGHNT and YYREEE (reference sequence). V lost 0 bases to trimming and J lost 10 bases; unmatched junction nucleotides: 15. The CDR3: CASSLGAGTGGHRGTIYF. CDR3 nucleotides: TGTGCCAGCAGCTTGGGTGCCGGGACAGGGGGTCATCGAGGAACCATATATTTT.

This rearrangement joins TRBV4-3 to TRBJ1-3; the D is unclear. The CDR3 extends over 14 amino acids. Trimming pared 3 bases from V and 1 base from J, leaving 7 bases between. The germline V gene has CDR1 LGHNA and CDR2 YSLEER. CDR3 bases: TGCGCCAGCAGCCATTCAGGATCTGGAAACACCATATATTTT. It codes for CASSHSGSGNTIYF.

The rearrangement uses TRBV15 and TRBJ2-1; 13 bases are a match to TRBD2. The CDR3 spans 17 residues. The J segment lost 4 bases and the V segment lost 5 bases, leaving 8 bases of the junction unmatched. In germline, CDR1 is LNHNV, CDR2 YYDKDF (reference sequence). The CDR3 sequence: CATSARLAGGFYNEQFF. CDR3 coding DNA: TGTGCCACCAGCGCCCGACTAGCGGGAGGTTTTTACAATGAGCAGTTCTTC.

The rearrangement joins TRBV28 to TRBJ1-5, with TRBD1 identical over 10 bases. Germline CDR1 MDHEN, CDR2 SYDVKM. V was pared by 11 bases and J by 0 bases, with 7 bases of the junction left unmatched. The CDR3 is 15 amino acids. The CDR3 reads CAGLRTGGSNQPQHF. The CDR3, as DNA: TGTGCCGGACTCAGGACAGGGGGTAGCAATCAGCCCCAGCATTTT.

This clone has just one count. The V and J genes are TRBV9 and TRBJ2-7; 8 positions match TRBD2. Germline V gene lookup returns CDR1 SGDLS and CDR2 YYNGEE. The CDR3 is 15 residues long. V lost 4 bases and J lost 4; bases outside the gene matches: 10. CDR3 nucleotides: TGTGCCAGCAGCACCGAAACTAGCGGACCATACGAGCAGTACTTC. As protein: CASSTETSGPYEQYF.

The chain couples TRBV12-5 to TRBJ2-2; D is unclear. V lost 5 bases and J 0 bases, leaving 7 bases between the germline ends. Germline V lookup: CDR1 LGHNT, CDR2 FRNRAP. There are 14 residues in the CDR3. The CDR3 loop is CASGAGANTGELFF. CDR3 nucleotides: TGTGCTAGTGGTGCAGGCGCGAACACCGGGGAGCTGTTTTTT.

This clone was found once. This chain joins TRBV28 and TRBJ2-5; 7 bases are shared with TRBD2. Germline CDR1 MDHEN, CDR2 SYDVKM. Trimming at V came to 3 bases and at J to 1 base, leaving 8 bases not matched to a gene. CDR3 length equals 16 residues. The CDR3 nucleotides read TGTGCCAGCAGTTTTTCTCTAGCGGCTCTCCAAGAGACCCAGTACTTC. This sequence encodes CASSFSLAALQETQYF.

In its sample, this clone was seen a few times. The chain uses TRBV7-9 and TRBJ2-7; D might be TRBD2 (6 bases). CDR1 and CDR2 (germline): SEHNR, FQNEAQ (reference sequence). The CDR3 length is 14 residues. Trimming shortened V by 4 bases and J by 6 bases, and 16 bases separated the two germline ends. The CDR3 spells CASSSTGSNTEQYF. CDR3 in DNA: TGTGCCAGCAGCTCTACCGGGAGCAACACCGAGCAGTACTTC.

The chain recombines TRBV11-2 with TRBJ2-2, with D hard to call. Trimming took off 7 bases at V and 1 base at J, with 7 bases between the two ends. This CDR3 has 13 amino acids. CDR1 and CDR2 from the germline V gene are SGHAT and FQNNGV. CDR3 bases: TGTGCCAGCAACCTAGGGAACACCGGGGAGCTGTTTTTT. Protein: CASNLGNTGELFF. Together with reference TRBV11-2 and TRBJ2-2, the CDR3 gives the full variable domain: EAGVAQSPRYKIIEKRQSVAFWCNPISGHATLYWYQQILGQGPKLLIQFQNNGVVDDSQLPKDRFSAERLKGVDSTLKIQPAKLEDSAVYLCASNLGNTGELFFGEGSRLTVL.

J is TRBJ1-2 and V is TRBV6-5; the match to TRBD1 covers 8 bases. The CDR3 contains 15 residues. Germline loops: CDR1 MNHEY, CDR2 SVGAGI. Trimming removed 0 bases from V and 6 bases from J; junction bases left unmatched: 6. As DNA, the CDR3 is TGTGCCAGCAGTTACTCTCGGGGACAGGCCAATGGCTACACCTTC. This translates into CASSYSRGQANGYTF.

The J gene is TRBJ1-3, the V gene TRBV3-1 (or the pseudogene TRBV3-2), with D possibly TRBD1 on 5 matching bases. Trimming removed 4 bases at V and 2 bases at J, with 12 bases between. This CDR3 is built from 15 residues. CDR1 is LGHDT and CDR2 is YNNKEL in the germline V gene (reference sequence). The CDR3 here is CASSPRAGAGNTIYF. The CDR3, as DNA: TGTGCCAGCAGCCCGAGGGCGGGGGCTGGAAACACCATATATTTT.

The chain carries TRBV4-1 and TRBJ2-7; D may be TRBD1 (5 bases). Germline-derived CDR1 and CDR2 are MGHRA and YSYEKL. This CDR3 is 15 amino acids long. The V and J ends lost 5 bases and 3 bases respectively, with 17 bases between them. CDR3 coding DNA: TGCGCCAGCAGCAAGGGGCCTCGCAGCGTCTACGAGCAGTACTTC. As protein: CASSKGPRSVYEQYF.

The rearrangement joins TRBV7-6 to TRBJ1-6; 7 bases match TRBD1. V lost 5 bases to trimming and J lost 7 bases; unmatched junction nucleotides: 8. CDR3 length: 15 residues. Germline-derived CDR1 and CDR2 are SGHVS and FNYEAQ. The CDR3 reads CASSPSGQTNSPLHF. The CDR3 DNA follows: TGTGCCAGCAGCCCCTCGGGACAGACCAATTCACCCCTCCACTTT.

The CDR3 DNA follows: TGTGCCAGCAGCTTAGGTACCCTACAGGGTATGGGGACTTTCTTT. It specifies CASSLGTLQGMGTFF. The V gene is TRBV7-9, the J gene TRBJ1-1; possibly TRBD1 for D (6 bases). Germline-derived CDR1 and CDR2 are SEHNR and FQNEAQ (reference sequence). Trimming pared 1 base from V and 12 bases from J, leaving 21 bases between. CDR3 length: 15 residues.

V and J are TRBV7-9 and TRBJ2-7; 12 bases agree with TRBD1. CDR3 length: 18 residues. Unmatched junction bases numbered 14, after V lost 5 bases and J lost 3 bases. Germline lookup yields CDR1 SEHNR and CDR2 FQNEAQ (reference sequence). This CDR3 reads CASSRREGTGGELYEQYF. CDR3 coding DNA: TGTGCCAGCAGCCGTAGGGAAGGGACAGGGGGCGAACTCTACGAGCAGTACTTC.

The rearrangement joins TRBV7-2 to TRBJ2-7, with TRBD2 matching over 8 bases. Losses at the gene ends were 8 bases for V and 0 bases for J; bases not matched to a gene: 3. CDR1 is SGHTA, CDR2 FQGNSA, per germline. The CDR3 sequence is 13 residues long. The CDR3 sequence is CASRAGGSYEQYF. The CDR3, as DNA: TGTGCCAGCCGGGCGGGAGGCTCCTACGAGCAGTACTTC.

The V gene is TRBV4-2, the J gene TRBJ2-7; TRBD2 matches 8 bases. This CDR3 has 16 residues. J gave up 9 bases and V 0 bases, and 13 bases lay outside the gene matches. CDR1 and CDR2 from the germline V gene are LGHNA and YNFKEQ. The CDR3 is CASSQEYGSGALGQYF. The DNA of the CDR3 is TGTGCCAGCAGCCAAGAGTATGGTAGCGGGGCCCTTGGGCAGTACTTC.

V and J are TRBV10-3 and TRBJ2-3, with 8 bases matching TRBD2. Unmatched junction bases numbered 7, after V lost 9 bases and J lost 2 bases. This CDR3 comprises 14 residues. In germline, CDR1 is ENHRY, CDR2 SYGVKD. CDR3 loop: CAISLTSDTDTQYF. The CDR3 DNA is TGTGCCATTTCTTTGACTAGCGACACAGATACGCAGTATTTT.

The rearrangement links TRBV7-2 to TRBJ1-4; the D gene is possibly TRBD1 (6 bases). Germline-derived CDR1 and CDR2 are SGHTA and FQGNSA. V was trimmed by 2 bases and J by 0 bases, leaving 16 bases between them. There are 18 residues in the CDR3. Here the CDR3 reads CASSLFPKQGATNEKLFF. DNA for the CDR3: TGTGCCAGCAGCTTATTCCCCAAACAGGGAGCAACTAATGAAAAACTGTTTTTT.

The sample holds one count of this clone. The V call is TRBV28, the J call TRBJ1-2; D is unresolved. Germline CDR1 reads MDHEN; CDR2 reads SYDVKM. The CDR3 has 13 amino acids. Trimming removed 6 bases at V and 4 bases at J, with 12 bases between. CDR3 coding DNA: TGTGCCAGCAGCCCCCCAGTTATCTATGGCTACACCTTC. This codes for CASSPPVIYGYTF.

The chain employs TRBV6-5 and TRBJ2-7; 11 positions match TRBD2. The V gene end was trimmed by 4 bases and the J gene end by 4 bases; junction bases not matched to a gene: 3. Germline lookup yields CDR1 MNHEY and CDR2 SVGAGI. The CDR3 is 14 amino acids. CDR3: CASSSTSGVYEQYF. CDR3 coding DNA: TGTGCCAGCAGTTCGACTAGCGGGGTGTACGAGCAGTACTTC.